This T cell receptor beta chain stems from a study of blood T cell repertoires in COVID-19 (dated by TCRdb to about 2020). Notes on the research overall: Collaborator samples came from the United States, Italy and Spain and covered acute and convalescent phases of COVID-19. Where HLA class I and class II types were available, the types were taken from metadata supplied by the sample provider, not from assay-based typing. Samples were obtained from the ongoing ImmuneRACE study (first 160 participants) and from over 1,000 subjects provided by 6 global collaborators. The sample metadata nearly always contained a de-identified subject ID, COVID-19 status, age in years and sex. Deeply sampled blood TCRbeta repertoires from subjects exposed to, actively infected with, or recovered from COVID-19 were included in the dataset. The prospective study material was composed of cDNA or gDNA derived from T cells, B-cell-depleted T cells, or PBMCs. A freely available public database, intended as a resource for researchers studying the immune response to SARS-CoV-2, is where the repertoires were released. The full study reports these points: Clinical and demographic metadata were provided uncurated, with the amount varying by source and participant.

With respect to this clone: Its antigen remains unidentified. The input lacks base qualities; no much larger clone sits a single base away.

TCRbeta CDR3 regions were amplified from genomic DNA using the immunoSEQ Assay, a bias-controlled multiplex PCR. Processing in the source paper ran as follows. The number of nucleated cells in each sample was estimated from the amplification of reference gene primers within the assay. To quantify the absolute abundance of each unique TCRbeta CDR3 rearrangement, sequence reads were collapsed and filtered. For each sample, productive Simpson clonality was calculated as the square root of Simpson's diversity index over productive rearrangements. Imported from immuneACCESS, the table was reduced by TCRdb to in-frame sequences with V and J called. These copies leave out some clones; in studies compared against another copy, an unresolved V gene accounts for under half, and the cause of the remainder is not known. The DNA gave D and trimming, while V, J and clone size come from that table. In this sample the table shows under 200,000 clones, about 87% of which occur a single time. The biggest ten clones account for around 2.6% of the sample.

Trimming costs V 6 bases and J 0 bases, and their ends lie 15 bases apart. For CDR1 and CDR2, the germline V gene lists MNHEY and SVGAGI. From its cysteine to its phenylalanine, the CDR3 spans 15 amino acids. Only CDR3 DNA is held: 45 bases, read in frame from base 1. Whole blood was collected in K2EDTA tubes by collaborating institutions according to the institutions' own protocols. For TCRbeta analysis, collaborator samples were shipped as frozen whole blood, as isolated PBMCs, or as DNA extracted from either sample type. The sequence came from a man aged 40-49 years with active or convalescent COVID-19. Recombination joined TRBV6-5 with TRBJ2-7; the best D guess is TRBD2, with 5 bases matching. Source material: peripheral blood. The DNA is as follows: TGTGCCAGCAGCCGCTTAGCGACCTCCTCCTACGAGCAGTACTTC. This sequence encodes CASSRLATSSYEQYF.